A selection of T cell receptor beta chains follows, all from one sample in a study of blood T cell repertoires in COVID-19. Some clones are missing from TCRdb's copy, which holds only in-frame ones; the method was immunoSEQ multiplex PCR. Of some 140,000 clones listed, 79% are singletons. Material: peripheral blood. All receptors come from a man between 60 and 75 years old with acute or convalescent COVID-19. Each CDR3 is given with its conserved first and last residue. The order of the fields is V gene, D gene, J gene, clone size, CDR3 protein, CDR3 DNA. The D gene is left open where the match is weak. Not every row has a clone size; where given, it reads once, few, many or a size class.

>TRBV6-5|TRBD1|TRBJ1-2|-
CASSRQGAFGYTF
TGTGCCAGCAGTAGACAGGGGGCTTTCGGCTACACCTTC
>TRBV28|TRBD1|TRBJ1-6|-
CASSPPGQGLGSYNSPLHF
TGTGCCAGCAGTCCTCCGGGACAGGGGTTGGGCTCCTATAATTCACCCCTCCACTTT
>TRBV6-5|TRBD1|TRBJ1-2|-
CASSRQGDGYTF
TGTGCCAGCAGCCGACAGGGGGATGGCTACACCTTC
>TRBV7-3|TRBD1|TRBJ1-5|-
CASSSPRTGHQPQHF
TGTGCCAGCAGCTCACCGAGGACAGGCCATCAGCCCCAGCATTTT
>TRBV5-1|-|TRBJ2-7|-
CASSLESAGSSYEQYF
TGCGCCAGCAGCTTGGAGTCTGCGGGTAGCTCCTACGAGCAGTACTTC
>TRBV7-9|TRBD1|TRBJ1-2|few
CASNSRGQGPFGYTF
TGTGCCAGCAACTCCCGGGGACAGGGGCCGTTTGGCTACACCTTC
>TRBV27|TRBD1|TRBJ1-6|-
CASGDRAIALHF
TGTGCCAGCGGGGACAGGGCCATTGCCCTCCACTTT
>TRBV27|TRBD2|TRBJ2-1|few
CASGTRGEKQFF
TGTGCCAGCGGGACTAGGGGGGAGAAGCAGTTCTTC
>TRBV19|-|TRBJ1-3|-
CASRTPSGTMYGNTIYF
TGTGCCAGTAGGACTCCCTCCGGGACAATGTATGGAAACACCATATATTTT
>TRBV28|-|TRBJ1-2|-
CASSLPIPGREGYTF
TGTGCCAGCAGTTTGCCTATCCCTGGCCGGGAAGGCTACACCTTC
>TRBV5-1|-|TRBJ2-7|-
CASSGLGARQYF
TGCGCCAGCAGCGGGCTTGGGGCGCGGCAGTACTTC